Below are 9 T cell receptor beta chains sequenced from a single sample in a study of T cell repertoires in cytomegalovirus infection. TCRdb reanalysed the reads using MiXCR and keeps one entry per CDR3 protein. The sample contains 290,000 or so distinct CDR3 sequences, roughly 9.3% of which appear only once. Sequencing was performed on PBMCs. Source of these receptors: a human donor in good health (CMV status not recorded). Some clones in this sample may be carry-over from other donors' samples.

This clonotype was seen repeatedly, ten times or more. This rearrangement joins TRBV7-2 to TRBJ2-7, with TRBD2 matching over 8 bases. J was trimmed by 0 bases and V by 1 base; bases with no gene match: 5. This CDR3 has 16 residues. Looked up from germline, CDR1 is SGHTA and CDR2 is FQGNSA. The CDR3 is CASSLVGGGISYEQYF. CDR3 DNA sequence: TGTGCCAGCAGCTTAGTAGGCGGGGGGATCTCCTACGAGCAGTACTTC.

This clonotype was observed a few times. The rearrangement joins TRBV28 to TRBJ2-4; 8 bases fit TRBD2. Germline V gene data show CDR1 as MDHEN and CDR2 as SYDVKM. This CDR3 is built from 19 residues. Trimming cost V 4 bases and J 6 bases; bases outside gene matches: 20. CDR3 sequence (DNA): TGTGCCAGCAGTTCGCCGGGACTAGGCGTCCGGTATCCTAGAAACATTCAGTACTTC. It yields the protein CASSSPGLGVRYPRNIQYF.

This chain links TRBV28 with TRBJ2-3, with TRBD1 matching 7 bases. The germline V gene encodes CDR1 MDHEN and CDR2 SYDVKM. V trimming: 6 bases; J trimming: 3 bases; junction bases outside the gene matches: 18. This CDR3 has 18 amino acids. CDR3 amino acids: CASSSPMRQGRLTDTQYF. The CDR3, as DNA: TGTGCCAGCAGCTCCCCCATGCGACAGGGTAGATTGACAGATACGCAGTATTTT.

The sample holds many counts of this clonotype. V usage is TRBV14 and J usage is TRBJ2-7, with 9 bases fitting TRBD2. Germline V gene lookup returns CDR1 SGHDN and CDR2 FVKESK. The CDR3 has 19 amino acids. Unmatched junction bases numbered 16, after V lost 1 base and J lost 3 bases. This CDR3 reads CASSQGYSWLAGLYYEQYF. CDR3 nucleotides: TGTGCCAGCAGCCAAGGGTATTCATGGCTAGCGGGGCTGTACTACGAGCAGTACTTC.

This clonotype was picked up many times. The gene calls are TRBV6-2 or TRBV6-3 and TRBJ2-1, with D possibly TRBD2 on 6 matching bases. Germline assignment: CDR1 MNHEY and CDR2 SVGEGT. V was trimmed by 6 bases and J by 10 bases, leaving 16 bases between them. The CDR3 totals 13 residues. The CDR3 sequence: CASREPRGIEQFF. The CDR3 DNA sequence: TGTGCCAGCAGGGAACCCCGGGGGATAGAGCAGTTCTTC.

The rearrangement joins TRBV20-1 to TRBJ1-2, with TRBD1 identical over 12 bases. V lost 2 bases, J lost 4 bases, and 5 bases stayed unmatched. The CDR3 sequence is 15 residues long. Germline V gene data show CDR1 as DFQATT and CDR2 as SNEGSKA (reference sequence). DNA of the CDR3: TGCAGTGCTAGAAGGGCGGGACAGGGGGCCTATGGCTACACCTTC. Its translation is CSARRAGQGAYGYTF.

Ten or more counts support this clonotype. The gene calls are TRBV2 and TRBJ2-3, with TRBD2 matching 10 bases. This CDR3 is 15 amino acids long. The germline gives CDR1 SNHLY, CDR2 FYNNEI. V was pared by 6 bases and J by 1 base, with 4 bases of the junction left unmatched. The CDR3: CASRPGTSGTDTQYF. CDR3 coding DNA: TGTGCCAGCAGGCCCGGGACTAGCGGCACAGATACGCAGTATTTT.

There are a few counts of this clonotype. The V and J genes are TRBV20-1 and TRBJ1-1, with D perhaps TRBD1 (5 bases). The CDR3 length is 15 residues. Germline V gene lookup returns CDR1 DFQATT and CDR2 SNEGSKA (reference sequence). Trimming stripped 0 bases from V and 4 bases from J, with 15 bases between. This CDR3 reads CSARDRGSGGTEAFF. The CDR3 DNA reads TGCAGTGCTAGAGATCGGGGGAGTGGTGGCACTGAAGCTTTCTTT.

This clonotype was seen ten or more times. The chain joins TRBV28 to TRBJ1-4, with D maybe TRBD1 (6 bases). The CDR3 runs 15 residues. Deletions cut 5 bases from V and 6 bases from J, with 16 bases between. Per the germline V gene, CDR1 is MDHEN and CDR2 is SYDVKM. As DNA, the CDR3 is TGTGCCAGCAGTCCCCCCGGACAGCTGGATGAAAAACTGTTTTTT. This encodes CASSPPGQLDEKLFF.